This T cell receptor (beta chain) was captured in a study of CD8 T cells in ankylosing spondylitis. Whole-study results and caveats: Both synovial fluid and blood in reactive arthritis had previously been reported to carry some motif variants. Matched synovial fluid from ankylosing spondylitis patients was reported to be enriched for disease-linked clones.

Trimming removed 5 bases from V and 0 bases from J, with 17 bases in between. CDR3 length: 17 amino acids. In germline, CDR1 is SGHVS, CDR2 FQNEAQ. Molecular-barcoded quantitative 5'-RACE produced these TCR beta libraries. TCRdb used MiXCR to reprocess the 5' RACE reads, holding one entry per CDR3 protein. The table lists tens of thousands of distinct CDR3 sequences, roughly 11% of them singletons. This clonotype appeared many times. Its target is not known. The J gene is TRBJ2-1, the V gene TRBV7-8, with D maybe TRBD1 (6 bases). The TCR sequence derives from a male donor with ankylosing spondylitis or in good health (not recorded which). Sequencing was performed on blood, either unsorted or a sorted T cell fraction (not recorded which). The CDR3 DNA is TGTGCCAGCAGCCTCAGACAGGCACTGAGCTCCTACAATGAGCAGTTCTTC. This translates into CASSLRQALSSYNEQFF.